Following are 27 T cell receptor beta chains from one sample sequenced in a study of control samples from healthy donors and cancer patients (dated by TCRdb to about 2020). Library preparation was by the immunoSEQ multiplex PCR assay. What TCRdb holds here is the immuneACCESS table cut down to in-frame rearrangements. Part of the clones is not present; checked against another copy, under half of the missing clones reflect an unresolved V gene, and the others are unexplained. The table for this sample lists about 120,000 clones; around nine tenths of them were counted only once. The top ten constitute about 12% of the sample. The sample consisted of blood. The receptors shown here come from a man aged 30 to 45 in good health.

In DNA form, the CDR3 reads TGCGCCAGCAGCTTGGGAGGGGACTATGGCTACACCTTC. Its translation is CASSLGGDYGYTF. The chain employs TRBV5-1 and TRBJ1-2, with a possible D match to TRBD1 (5 bases). Germline-derived CDR1 and CDR2 are SGHRS and YFSETQ. The CDR3 contains 13 residues. Trimming removed 0 bases at V and 3 bases at J, with 6 bases between.

The CDR3 DNA follows: TGTGCCAGCTCCCCCGGTACAGGGGTTGGGTACGAGCAGTACTTC. Amino acids: CASSPGTGVGYEQYF. The chain is built from TRBV18 and TRBJ2-7, with 7 bases aligning to TRBD1. Germline CDR1 and CDR2: KGHSH and LQKENI. Unmatched junction bases numbered 12, after V lost 6 bases and J lost 4 bases. This CDR3 is 15 amino acids long.

The chain has TRBV3-1 (or the pseudogene TRBV3-2) and TRBJ2-1, with 8 bases that match TRBD2. The CDR3 runs to 16 residues. Losses at the gene ends were 6 bases for V and 2 bases for J; bases not matched to a gene: 9. Germline CDR1 and CDR2: LGHDT and YNNKEL (reference sequence). CDR3 loop: CASSLRLAGPYNEQFF. The CDR3 DNA sequence: TGTGCCAGCAGTCTCCGCCTAGCGGGCCCCTACAATGAGCAGTTCTTC.

The sample holds one count of this clone. This rearrangement joins TRBV5-1 to TRBJ1-1; TRBD1 aligns across 7 bases. CDR1 and CDR2 from the germline V gene are SGHRS and YFSETQ. The junction had 5 bases not matched to a gene; V was cut back by 2 bases and J by 1 base. The CDR3 totals 15 residues. The chain's CDR3 is CASSFLGQKNTEAFF. The CDR3 DNA is TGCGCCAGCAGCTTTTTGGGACAGAAGAACACTGAAGCTTTCTTT.

The chain joins TRBV7-2 to TRBJ1-4; D uncertain. V lost 1 base and J 8 bases, leaving 14 bases between the germline ends. The V gene's germline CDR1 is SGHTA and CDR2 FQGNSA. This CDR3 region has 15 residues. The CDR3 DNA follows: TGTGCCAGCAGCTTAGTTGGCCCGGTCACCGAAAAACTGTTTTTT. Its protein product is CASSLVGPVTEKLFF.

This clone occurred a few times. The chain employs TRBV30 and TRBJ2-6; D remains unclear. V was pared by 3 bases and J by 3 bases, with 6 bases between. The CDR3 contains 13 residues. CDR1 is GTSNPN and CDR2 is SVGIG in the germline V gene (reference sequence). CDR3 bases: TGTGCCTGGAGGGTTAATGGGGCCAACGTCCTGACTTTC. This codes for CAWRVNGANVLTF.

V usage is TRBV10-3 and J usage is TRBJ1-2; 10 bases are a match to TRBD1. This CDR3 spans 16 amino acids. With V trimmed by 2 bases and J by 7 bases, 10 bases remained unmatched. Per the germline V gene, CDR1 is ENHRY and CDR2 is SYGVKD. CDR3 bases: TGTGCCATCAGTGAGCCTCGACAGGGGGCGCGGGGTGGCTACACCTTC. It specifies CAISEPRQGARGGYTF.

The chain combines TRBV7-9 with TRBJ1-1, with D unresolved. The CDR3 runs 15 residues. The V gene's germline CDR1 is SEHNR and CDR2 FQNEAQ (reference sequence). Trimming shortened V by 2 bases and J by 3 bases, and 13 bases separated the two germline ends. CDR3 residues: CASSLMQVGDTEAFF. The DNA of the CDR3 is TGTGCCAGCAGCTTAATGCAGGTTGGGGACACTGAAGCTTTCTTT.

The chain recombines TRBV6-1 with TRBJ1-6, with unresolved D. CDR1 is MNHNS, CDR2 SASEGT, per germline. CDR3 length: 14 amino acids. Deletions cut 1 base from V and 7 bases from J, with 8 bases between. CDR3 loop: CASSEVGKNSPLHF. DNA for the CDR3: TGTGCCAGCAGTGAAGTGGGGAAAAATTCACCCCTCCACTTT.

This sequence joins TRBV11-2 and TRBJ2-3; 7 bases match TRBD2. Germline V gene data show CDR1 as SGHAT and CDR2 as FQNNGV. The CDR3 has 14 residues. With V trimmed by 0 bases and J by 11 bases, 8 bases remained unmatched. For the CDR3, the DNA is TGTGCCAGCAGCTTAGATTCGGGGCGGGGGAGGCAGTATTTT. Its protein is CASSLDSGRGRQYF. Full variable domain (missing parts from reference TRBV11-2 and TRBJ2-3): EAGVAQSPRYKIIEKRQSVAFWCNPISGHATLYWYQQILGQGPKLLIQFQNNGVVDDSQLPKDRFSAERLKGVDSTLKIQPAKLEDSAVYLCASSLDSGRGRQYFGPGTRLTVL.

The rearrangement joins TRBV10-3 to TRBJ2-7; D is perhaps TRBD1 or TRBD2 (5 bases each). V was trimmed by 5 bases and J by 3 bases, leaving 14 bases between them. The CDR3 length is 14 residues. Germline V gives CDR1 ENHRY, CDR2 SYGVKD. CDR3 sequence reads: CAISSGGTHYEQYF. The CDR3 nucleotides are TGTGCCATCAGTTCGGGTGGGACCCACTACGAGCAGTACTTC.

This sequence joins TRBV19 and TRBJ1-1; 7 positions agree with TRBD1. CDR1 and CDR2 (germline): LNHDA, SQIVND (reference sequence). V was pared by 4 bases and J by 5 bases, with 4 bases of the junction left unmatched. The CDR3 covers 13 residues. The CDR3, as DNA: TGTGCCAGTAGTAGCCAGGGGGGGACTGAAGCTTTCTTT. Translating gives CASSSQGGTEAFF.

J is TRBJ2-2 and V is TRBV2, with D perhaps TRBD1 or TRBD2 (5 bases each). The CDR3 loop spans 15 amino acids. Trimming cost V 6 bases and J 2 bases, with 13 bases left between them. In germline, CDR1 is SNHLY, CDR2 FYNNEI. The CDR3 DNA reads TGTGCCAGCAGCCAACGGGACCGCAACACCGGGGAGCTGTTTTTT. The encoded protein is CASSQRDRNTGELFF.

The chain links TRBV7-2 to TRBJ1-2; tentatively, D is TRBD1 (5 bases). Trimming cost V 1 base and J 3 bases, with 9 bases left between them. CDR1 SGHTA and CDR2 FQGNSA come from the germline V gene. This CDR3 has 14 amino acids. The CDR3 DNA follows: TGTGCCAGCAGCTTAGTTCAGGGCGACTATGGCTACACCTTC. Residues: CASSLVQGDYGYTF.

Written as DNA, the CDR3 is TGTGCCTATACCGGGACAGCGAACACTGAAGCTTTCTTT. It codes for CAYTGTANTEAFF. J is TRBJ1-1 and V is TRBV30; 7 bases map to TRBD1. The trim removed 7 bases at V and 1 base at J, leaving 6 bases unmatched. This CDR3 has 13 residues. Looked up from germline, CDR1 is GTSNPN and CDR2 is SVGIG (reference sequence).

This clone was detected a few times. The same CDR3 arises from other DNA sequences in this sample as well. This chain uses TRBV10-1 with TRBJ2-7; TRBD1 matches at 10 bases. J was trimmed by 2 bases and V by 5 bases; bases with no gene match: 3. The CDR3 consists of 14 residues. Per the germline V gene, CDR1 is WNHNN and CDR2 is SYGVQD (reference sequence). The CDR3 region is CASSPGTGAYEQYF. For the CDR3, the DNA is TGCGCCAGCAGTCCCGGGACAGGGGCCTACGAGCAGTACTTC.

This clone was counted a few times. The genes are TRBV19 and TRBJ1-1; tentative D call: TRBD1 (5 bases). CDR3 length equals 15 residues. Germline CDR1 and CDR2: LNHDA and SQIVND (reference sequence). Trimming pared 5 bases from V and 0 bases from J, leaving 13 bases between. As DNA, the CDR3 is TGTGCCAGTAGTCCGCTCGGGACGGTGAACACTGAAGCTTTCTTT. Its protein product is CASSPLGTVNTEAFF.

This clone showed up just a few times. The chain is built from TRBV4-2 and TRBJ2-1, with 11 bases matching TRBD2. CDR1 LGHNA and CDR2 YNFKEQ come from the germline V gene. This CDR3 is 15 amino acids long. After removal of 4 bases from V and 7 bases from J, the junction contained 6 bases not matched to a gene. The CDR3 reads CASSPIAGGLNEQFF. The CDR3 nucleotides are TGTGCCAGCAGCCCCATAGCGGGGGGGCTAAATGAGCAGTTCTTC.

The rearrangement joins TRBV19 to TRBJ1-1; TRBD1 matches at 7 bases. Germline loops: CDR1 LNHDA, CDR2 SQIVND (reference sequence). This CDR3 has 15 amino acids. With V trimmed by 5 bases and J by 1 base, 7 bases remained unmatched. Here the CDR3 DNA reads TGTGCCAGTAGTCCTCGACAGGGTAGGAACACTGAAGCTTTCTTT. Translating it yields CASSPRQGRNTEAFF.

This clone is a singleton in its sample. The chain employs TRBV5-1 and TRBJ1-1; unclear D gene. Germline V gene data show CDR1 as SGHRS and CDR2 as YFSETQ. V was trimmed by 4 bases and J by 5 bases, leaving 18 bases between them. The CDR3 is 15 residues long. The CDR3 DNA reads as TGCGCCAGCAGCACCGACGGAGCTACGTGGACTGAAGCTTTCTTT. It codes for CASSTDGATWTEAFF.

This sequence joins TRBV5-8 and TRBJ2-1; D remains unclear. The V gene lost 0 bases and the J gene lost 1 base, with 5 bases spanning the gap. The CDR3 spans 14 residues. Per the germline V gene, CDR1 is SGHTS and CDR2 is YDEGEE. The CDR3 sequence: CASSLGGSYNEQFF. Written as DNA, the CDR3 is TGTGCCAGCAGCTTGGGGGGTTCCTACAATGAGCAGTTCTTC.

The chain combines TRBV2 with TRBJ1-2; D is unresolved. V lost 1 base, J lost 4 bases, and 19 bases lay in between. CDR3 size: 17 residues. Per germline, CDR1 SNHLY and CDR2 FYNNEI. As DNA, the CDR3 is TGTGCCAGCAGTGAAGGTCGATTGGTTAGCACGGCCTATGGCTACACCTTC. Its protein is CASSEGRLVSTAYGYTF.

A note on this clone: Within the sample, other DNA sequences also encode this same CDR3. This chain uses TRBV5-1 with TRBJ1-1; 9 nucleotides agree with TRBD1. The CDR3 spans 15 residues. Per the germline V gene, CDR1 is SGHRS and CDR2 is YFSETQ. After removal of 2 bases from V and 2 bases from J, the junction contained 4 bases not matched to a gene. The CDR3 loop is CASSFTGGGNTEAFF. CDR3 bases: TGCGCCAGCAGCTTCACAGGGGGCGGAAACACTGAAGCTTTCTTT.

The chain combines TRBV9 with TRBJ2-1, with TRBD2 matching 10 bases. V lost 0 bases and J lost 6; bases outside the gene matches: 6. This CDR3 is 16 amino acids long. Germline assignment: CDR1 SGDLS and CDR2 YYNGEE. The CDR3 loop is CASSVAGVAGGNEQFF. The DNA for the CDR3 is TGTGCCAGCAGCGTAGCTGGAGTAGCGGGGGGCAATGAGCAGTTCTTC. Full variable domain (rest looked up from reference TRBV9 and TRBJ2-1): DSGVTQTPKHLITATGQRVTLRCSPRSGDLSVYWYQQSLDQGLQFLIQYYNGEERAKGNILERFSAQQFPDLHSELNLSSLELGDSALYFCASSVAGVAGGNEQFFGPGTRLTVL.

V usage is TRBV6-6 and J usage is TRBJ2-2; TRBD1 aligns across 8 bases. The trim removed 0 bases at V and 3 bases at J, leaving 3 bases unmatched. CDR1 and CDR2 from the germline V gene are MNHNY and SVGAGI (reference sequence). The CDR3 has 16 amino acids. The CDR3 region is CASSYSATGDTGELFF. The CDR3 region has the DNA TGTGCCAGCAGTTACTCTGCGACAGGGGACACCGGGGAGCTGTTTTTT.

The chain joins TRBV19 to TRBJ1-2; no firm D call. V was pared by 2 bases and J by 2 bases, with 18 bases between. This CDR3 has 17 amino acids. Per the germline V gene, CDR1 is LNHDA and CDR2 is SQIVND (reference sequence). DNA for the CDR3: TGTGCCAGTAGTATATCGGTAACAGCTCTCTTCAACTATGGCTACACCTTC. As protein: CASSISVTALFNYGYTF.

This clone was counted between two and nine times. This chain joins TRBV5-1 and TRBJ1-2; D not resolved. Trimming cost V 4 bases and J 4 bases, with 11 bases left between them. Germline V gene sequence: CDR1 SGHRS, CDR2 YFSETQ. This CDR3 has 13 amino acids. The CDR3 is CASSRDTGYGYTF. The DNA of the CDR3 is TGCGCCAGCAGCCGTGACACGGGCTATGGCTACACCTTC.